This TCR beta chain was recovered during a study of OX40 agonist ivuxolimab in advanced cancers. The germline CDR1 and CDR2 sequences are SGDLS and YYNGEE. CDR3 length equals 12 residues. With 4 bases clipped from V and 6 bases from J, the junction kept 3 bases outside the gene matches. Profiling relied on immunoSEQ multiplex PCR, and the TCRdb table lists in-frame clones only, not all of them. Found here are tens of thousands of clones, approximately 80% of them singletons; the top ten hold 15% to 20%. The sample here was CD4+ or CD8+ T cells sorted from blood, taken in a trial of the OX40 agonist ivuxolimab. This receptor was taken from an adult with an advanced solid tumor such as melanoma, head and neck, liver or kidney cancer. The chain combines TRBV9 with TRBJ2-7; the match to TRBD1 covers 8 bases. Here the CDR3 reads CASSFTGGEQYF. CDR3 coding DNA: TGTGCCAGCAGCTTCACAGGGGGCGAGCAGTACTTC.